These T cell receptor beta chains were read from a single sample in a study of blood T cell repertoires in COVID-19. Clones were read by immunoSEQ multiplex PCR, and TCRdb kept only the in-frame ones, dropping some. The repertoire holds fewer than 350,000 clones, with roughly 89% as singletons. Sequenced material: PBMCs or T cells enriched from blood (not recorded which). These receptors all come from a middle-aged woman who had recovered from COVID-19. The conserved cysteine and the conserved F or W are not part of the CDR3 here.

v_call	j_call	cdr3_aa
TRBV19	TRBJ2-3	ASSISVEWYVADTQY
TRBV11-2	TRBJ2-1	ASSFPGAGGTYNEQF
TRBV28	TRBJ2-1	ASRKAGYNEQF
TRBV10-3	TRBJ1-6	AIREGLQGTLH
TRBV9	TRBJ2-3	ASSVRQGPGTDTQY
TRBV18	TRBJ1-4	ASSHRDREKLF
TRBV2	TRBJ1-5	ASRGGFNQPQH
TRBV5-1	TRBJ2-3	ASSLGGQGLTDTQY
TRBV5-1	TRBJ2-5	ASSLGLAGGQETQY
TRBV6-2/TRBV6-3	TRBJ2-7	ASSYSSNQATYEQY
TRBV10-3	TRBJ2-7	AISESGGRTYEQY
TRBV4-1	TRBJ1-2	ASTGDFGGYT
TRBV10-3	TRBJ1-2	AISESLGQVYYGYT
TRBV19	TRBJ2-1	ASRQLAGGKNEQF
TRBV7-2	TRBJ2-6	ASRAGFGRASGANVLT
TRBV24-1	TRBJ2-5	ATSDLGQGRETQY